This T cell receptor (beta chain) was identified in a study of blood T cells in healthy people across ages. This CDR3 is built from 11 residues. V lost 8 bases, J lost 9 bases, and 14 bases lay in between. In germline, CDR1 is DFQATT, CDR2 SNEGSKA (reference sequence). Alongside a J-beta primer mix, a sample-barcoded 5' primer served in a second PCR lasting 7 to 11 cycles. TCRdb itself ran the 5' RACE reads through MiXCR, one entry per CDR3 protein. The table lists about 970,000 distinct CDR3 sequences, around 54% of them singletons. The specimen was blood. J is TRBJ2-4 and V is TRBV20-1, with a tentative D call TRBD2 (5 bases). This clonotype was obtained from a woman aged 60-70 years in good health. CDR3 region: CSTPSGAIQYF. For the CDR3, the DNA is TGCAGTACCCCCAGCGGCGCCATTCAGTACTTC.